What follows are 21 T cell receptor beta chains derived from one specimen sequenced in a study of a mutant IDH1 vaccine in newly diagnosed glioma. Their cognate antigens are unknown. Time point denoted: week 35, safety follow-up. Vaccinated patients received 300 ug of mutant IDH1 20-mer peptide per dose, with topical imiquimod. Assay used: immunoSEQ multiplex PCR; TCRdb lists only in-frame clones, some missing. The table shows around 44,000 clones, with roughly 80% occurring only once. The sample in question was PBMCs, obtained from a glioma patient whose treatment included an IDH1 peptide vaccine. These receptors were taken from a man aged 40-55 years with glioma.

This chain connects TRBV6-5 to TRBJ2-7, with 7 nucleotides matching TRBD2. Per germline, CDR1 MNHEY and CDR2 SVGAGI. The CDR3 has 13 amino acids. J gave up 3 bases and V 5 bases, and 4 bases lay outside the gene matches. CDR3 coding DNA: TGTGCCAGCAGTAAAAGGGAGGGCTACGAGCAGTACTTC. Residues: CASSKREGYEQYF.

This CDR3 is CASSLASGSSYEQYF. CDR3 DNA sequence: TGTGCCAGCAGCCTAGCTAGCGGGAGCTCCTACGAGCAGTACTTC. The chain recombines TRBV11-2 with TRBJ2-7; TRBD2 aligns across 10 bases. The CDR3 contains 15 residues. The trim removed 5 bases at V and 0 bases at J, leaving 4 bases unmatched. CDR1 SGHAT and CDR2 FQNNGV come from the germline V gene.

The rearrangement links TRBV6-1 to TRBJ2-1; tentatively, D is TRBD1 (6 bases). Germline-derived CDR1 and CDR2 are MNHNS and SASEGT. The CDR3 runs 17 residues. V was trimmed by 4 bases and J by 2 bases, leaving 18 bases between them. The CDR3 reads CASSVQPRQAPYNEQFF. The DNA of the CDR3 is TGTGCCAGCAGTGTTCAGCCCCGACAGGCCCCCTACAATGAGCAGTTCTTC.

V and J are TRBV6-1 and TRBJ2-7; D unclear. The CDR3 is made up of 14 amino acids. The V gene lost 2 bases and the J gene lost 2 bases, with 10 bases spanning the gap. The V gene's germline CDR1 is MNHNS and CDR2 SASEGT. CDR3 residues: CASSESNGPYEQYF. CDR3 nucleotide sequence: TGTGCCAGCAGTGAAAGTAACGGTCCCTACGAGCAGTACTTC.

The genes are TRBV19 and TRBJ1-5, with no clear D. Trimming removed 3 bases from V and 5 bases from J, with 5 bases in between. This CDR3 has 12 residues. Germline V gives CDR1 LNHDA, CDR2 SQIVND (reference sequence). CDR3 nucleotide sequence: TGTGCCAGTAGTATCGGGTATCAGCCCCAGCATTTT. It specifies CASSIGYQPQHF.

The chain is built from TRBV6-5 and TRBJ1-6, with TRBD1 matching 8 bases. This CDR3 comprises 14 residues. The germline CDR1 and CDR2 sequences are MNHEY and SVGAGI. Trimming cost V 6 bases and J 8 bases; bases outside gene matches: 6. CDR3 in amino acids: CASSRATGDSPLHF. Written as DNA, the CDR3 is TGTGCCAGCAGCCGCGCGACAGGGGATTCACCCCTCCACTTT.

The chain combines TRBV6-5 with TRBJ1-5; D is perhaps TRBD1 (5 bases). The CDR3 is made up of 15 amino acids. Trimming shortened V by 5 bases and J by 3 bases, and 14 bases separated the two germline ends. Germline CDR1 MNHEY, CDR2 SVGAGI. In DNA form, the CDR3 reads TGTGCCAGCAGTAGGGGCTGGGGAAACAATCAGCCCCAGCATTTT. It yields the protein CASSRGWGNNQPQHF.

The V call is TRBV29-1, the J call TRBJ2-2; D call uncertain. V shed 6 bases and J shed 0 bases, with 14 bases lying between them. Germline CDR1 is SQVTM and CDR2 is ANQGSEA. This CDR3 contains 15 residues. CDR3 sequence (DNA): TGCAGCGTAAACGTAGGGTTTTCGAACACCGGGGAGCTGTTTTTT. This codes for CSVNVGFSNTGELFF.

This clone was seen just once. This sequence joins TRBV6-5 and TRBJ2-2; possibly TRBD1 for D (5 bases). Germline CDR1 and CDR2: MNHEY and SVGAGI. V was shortened by 0 bases and J by 1 base, with 9 bases between the two germline ends. CDR3 length equals 16 residues. The CDR3 loop is CASSYSMTENTGELFF. The CDR3 nucleotides read TGTGCCAGCAGTTACTCGATGACAGAGAACACCGGGGAGCTGTTTTTT.

The chain employs TRBV15 and TRBJ1-1; TRBD1 agrees at 7 bases. Unmatched junction bases numbered 6, after V lost 1 base and J lost 1 base. This CDR3 has 16 residues. The germline gives CDR1 LNHNV, CDR2 YYDKDF (reference sequence). Here the CDR3 DNA reads TGTGCCACCAGCAGAGTGGGGGACAGCGCGAACACTGAAGCTTTCTTT. It specifies CATSRVGDSANTEAFF. The full variable domain, its missing parts supplied by reference TRBV15 and TRBJ1-1, is DAMVIQNPRYQVTQFGKPVTLSCSQTLNHNVMYWYQQKSSQAPKLLFHYYDKDFNNEADTPDNFQSRRPNTSFCFLDIRSPGLGDTAMYLCATSRVGDSANTEAFFGQGTRLTVV.

The rearrangement joins TRBV11-2 to TRBJ1-3; D perhaps matches TRBD1 (5 bases). The CDR3 covers 14 residues. From germline, CDR1 is SGHAT and CDR2 FQNNGV. V shed 5 bases and J shed 10 bases, with 18 bases lying between them. CDR3 bases: TGTGCCAGCAGCCTGGGCGGCAGGGAATTGACCATATATTTT. This translates into CASSLGGRELTIYF.

The chain is built from TRBV21-1 and TRBJ2-1; the D call in the table, TRBD1, was not verified against the DNA. TRBV21-1 is a listed pseudogene. The CDR3 runs to 13 residues. The CDR3 here is CASAMNRDGEQFF. CDR3 DNA sequence: TGTGCCAGCGCCATGAACAGGGATGGTGAGCAGTTCTTC.

This clone was detected a few times. The rearrangement links TRBV6-5 to TRBJ2-7, with 8 bases that match TRBD1. V dropped 5 bases and J dropped 4; count of bases not matched to a gene: 7. There are 14 residues in the CDR3. The germline CDR1 and CDR2 sequences are MNHEY and SVGAGI. CDR3 residues: CASSPGQGKYEQYF. For the CDR3, the DNA is TGTGCCAGCAGTCCAGGACAGGGAAAGTACGAGCAGTACTTC.

The chain recombines TRBV4-2 with TRBJ2-6; D is unresolved. CDR1 and CDR2 from the germline V gene are LGHNA and YNFKEQ. The CDR3 runs to 17 residues. The ends were cut back, 0 bases at V and 0 bases at J, with 9 bases in the middle. CDR3 loop: CASSQEVSVSGANVLTF. The CDR3 nucleotides read TGTGCCAGCAGCCAAGAAGTTTCGGTCTCTGGGGCCAACGTCCTGACTTTC.

The chain carries TRBV5-4 and TRBJ1-6; possibly TRBD1 for D (6 bases). The V end was cut by 4 bases, the J end by 12 bases, with 17 bases between. The germline gives CDR1 SGHNT, CDR2 YYREEE (reference sequence). The CDR3 covers 14 residues. In DNA, the CDR3 is TGTGCCAGCAGCACTTACTGGGACATAGAACCCCTCCACTTT. This gives the protein CASSTYWDIEPLHF.

This sequence joins TRBV2 and TRBJ1-5; D is unclear. Trimming removed 6 bases from V and 1 base from J, with 13 bases in between. There are 15 residues in the CDR3. Per the germline V gene, CDR1 is SNHLY and CDR2 is FYNNEI. This CDR3 is CASRAAPWSNQPQHF. The CDR3 DNA is TGTGCCAGCAGGGCAGCCCCTTGGAGCAATCAGCCCCAGCATTTT.

The V call is TRBV19, the J call TRBJ2-4, with D perhaps TRBD1 (5 bases). The CDR3 runs 14 residues. Germline V gene data show CDR1 as LNHDA and CDR2 as SQIVND (reference sequence). Trimming pared 4 bases from V and 9 bases from J, leaving 16 bases between. The chain's CDR3 is CASSKRQDMSIQYF. CDR3 nucleotides: TGTGCCAGTAGTAAGCGTCAGGACATGTCCATTCAGTACTTC.

This clone appeared once. The V and J genes are TRBV29-1 and TRBJ2-7; D is uncertain. The germline gives CDR1 SQVTM, CDR2 ANQGSEA. V shed 4 bases and J shed 3 bases, with 4 bases lying between them. The CDR3 is 10 amino acids. The CDR3, as DNA: TGCAGCGTTGCCGACTACGAGCAGTACTTC. Translation: CSVADYEQYF.

This rearrangement joins TRBV4-2 to TRBJ2-5; 8 nucleotides match TRBD2. The CDR3 totals 16 residues. V lost 1 base and J lost 5; bases outside the gene matches: 9. CDR1 and CDR2 (germline): LGHNA, YNFKEQ. The CDR3 loop reads CASSQAWRGAGETQYF. CDR3 bases: TGTGCCAGCAGCCAAGCTTGGCGGGGGGCGGGGGAGACCCAGTACTTC.

The chain couples TRBV5-1 to TRBJ1-1; TRBD1 matches 7 bases. CDR1 SGHRS and CDR2 YFSETQ come from the germline V gene. Trimming took 4 bases from V and 3 from J; bases not matched to a gene: 6. The CDR3 is 14 residues long. The CDR3 here is CASSIQGRYTEAFF. The CDR3 DNA sequence: TGCGCCAGCAGCATACAGGGGAGGTACACTGAAGCTTTCTTT.

V gene TRBV10-1 combines with J gene TRBJ1-3; D remains ambiguous. The germline V and J ends were trimmed by 3 bases and 1 base, with 7 bases remaining between them. Germline V gene lookup returns CDR1 WNHNN and CDR2 SYGVQD (reference sequence). The CDR3 spans 14 residues. CDR3 sequence reads: CASSDGSSGNTIYF. The DNA for the CDR3 is TGCGCCAGCAGTGACGGGTCTTCTGGAAACACCATATATTTT.